This TCR beta chain derives from a study of blood T cell repertoires in COVID-19. Study information: The origin of the acute and convalescent COVID-19 samples was the United States, Italy and Spain.

J gave up 4 bases and V 5 bases, and 6 bases lay outside the gene matches. The CDR3 length is 15 residues. Germline CDR1 is SGHTA and CDR2 is FQGNSA. This clone turned up a few times. Assay: immunoSEQ multiplex PCR; the TCRdb copy retains only in-frame clones and omits some. Found here are tens of thousands of clones, 86% of them singletons; the top ten hold approximately 60%. Material for sequencing was peripheral blood. This receptor was obtained from a man between 65 and 85 years old with acute or convalescent COVID-19. This chain uses TRBV7-2 with TRBJ2-5; 11 positions match TRBD1. CDR3 bases: TGTGCCAGCAGCCTGGACAGGGGGCGCGCAGAGACCCAGTACTTC. As protein: CASSLDRGRAETQYF.